Listed below are T cell receptor beta chains from one sample, sequenced in a study of long-term antiretroviral therapy in people with HIV. TCRdb's table, derived via immunoSEQ multiplex PCR, lists solely in-frame clones and lacks some. The data hold 15,000 to 25,000 clones, with 80% to 90% observed a single time. Sample: unsorted PBMCs, taken 2.1 years after starting antiretroviral therapy. These TCRs come from a man aged 18-30 years with HIV. Both conserved end residues are part of each CDR3. Fields, in order: clone size, J gene, D gene, V gene, CDR3 DNA, CDR3 protein. The D gene is left open where the match is weak. Only some rows state a clone size, as once, few, many or a class for expanded clones.

clone size: few; J gene: TRBJ1-2; D gene: NA; V gene: TRBV19; CDR3 DNA: TGTGCCAGTCACGCAGGGGCCGGCTACACCTTC; CDR3 protein: CASHAGAGYTF
clone size: NA; J gene: TRBJ2-2; D gene: NA; V gene: TRBV23-1; CDR3 DNA: TGCGCCAGCAGTCAATCTACCCGTGGCACCGGGGAGCTGTTTTTT; CDR3 protein: CASSQSTRGTGELFF
clone size: NA; J gene: TRBJ2-5; D gene: NA; V gene: TRBV7-9; CDR3 DNA: TGTGCCAGCAGCTTACCAGTACAAGAGACCCAGTACTTC; CDR3 protein: CASSLPVQETQYF
clone size: once; J gene: TRBJ2-1; D gene: TRBD2; V gene: TRBV7-6; CDR3 DNA: TGTGCCAGCAGCTTCATAGACGCGGGACTAGCGGGGTACAATGAGCAGTTCTTC; CDR3 protein: CASSFIDAGLAGYNEQFF
clone size: few; J gene: TRBJ2-7; D gene: TRBD1; V gene: TRBV6-5; CDR3 DNA: TGTGCCAGCAGCGGGACAGGAACCTACGAGCAGTACTTC; CDR3 protein: CASSGTGTYEQYF
clone size: NA; J gene: TRBJ1-1; D gene: NA; V gene: TRBV7-9; CDR3 DNA: TGTGCCACTACCCCGACAGGGAACACTGAAGCTTTCTTT; CDR3 protein: CATTPTGNTEAFF
clone size: NA; J gene: TRBJ2-7; D gene: NA; V gene: TRBV4-3; CDR3 DNA: TGCGCCAGCAGCCAAGTCCTGGGGGTAAACGAGCAGTACTTC; CDR3 protein: CASSQVLGVNEQYF
clone size: NA; J gene: TRBJ1-5; D gene: NA; V gene: TRBV9; CDR3 DNA: TGTGCCAGCAGCCTCGGGGGTGGCAATCAGCCCCAGCATTTT; CDR3 protein: CASSLGGGNQPQHF
clone size: NA; J gene: TRBJ1-3; D gene: NA; V gene: TRBV5-6; CDR3 DNA: TGTGCCAGCAGCTTGGGGGTGATCTCTGGAAACACCATATATTTT; CDR3 protein: CASSLGVISGNTIYF
clone size: NA; J gene: TRBJ2-7; D gene: TRBD1; V gene: TRBV4-2; CDR3 DNA: TGTGCCAGCAGACCCGGGACAGGGACCTACGAGCAGTACTTC; CDR3 protein: CASRPGTGTYEQYF
clone size: NA; J gene: TRBJ2-1; D gene: NA; V gene: TRBV9; CDR3 DNA: TGTGCCAGCAGCGAACAAACGGGGAATGAGCAGTTCTTC; CDR3 protein: CASSEQTGNEQFF
clone size: NA; J gene: TRBJ1-1; D gene: NA; V gene: TRBV6-5; CDR3 DNA: TGTGCCAGCAGTTACGAAGAGGGTCCGGGGTATGAAGCTTTCTTT; CDR3 protein: CASSYEEGPGYEAFF
clone size: NA; J gene: TRBJ2-3; D gene: NA; V gene: TRBV7-2; CDR3 DNA: TGTGCCAGCAGCTTACTGGGGTCCACAGATACGCAGTATTTT; CDR3 protein: CASSLLGSTDTQYF
clone size: NA; J gene: TRBJ2-7; D gene: NA; V gene: TRBV11-2; CDR3 DNA: TGTGCCAGCAGAACCAATTCAGGGGCCTACGAGCAGTACTTC; CDR3 protein: CASRTNSGAYEQYF
clone size: NA; J gene: TRBJ2-3; D gene: NA; V gene: TRBV15; CDR3 DNA: TGTGCCACCAGCAGAGAGGCGGGGATCACAGATACGCAGTATTTT; CDR3 protein: CATSREAGITDTQYF
clone size: NA; J gene: TRBJ2-3; D gene: TRBD2; V gene: TRBV7-9; CDR3 DNA: TGTGCCAGCAGCTTCTTAGCGGGTCGTCAAGATACGCAGTATTTT; CDR3 protein: CASSFLAGRQDTQYF
clone size: NA; J gene: TRBJ1-4; D gene: TRBD1; V gene: TRBV19; CDR3 DNA: TGTGCCAGTACTCGACAGGGGGGTGAAAAACTGTTTTTT; CDR3 protein: CASTRQGGEKLFF
clone size: NA; J gene: TRBJ2-5; D gene: NA; V gene: TRBV10-3; CDR3 DNA: TGTGCCATCAGTGGTCGCGTGGAGGAGACCCAGTACTTC; CDR3 protein: CAISGRVEETQYF
clone size: NA; J gene: TRBJ1-2; D gene: NA; V gene: TRBV6-1; CDR3 DNA: TGTGCCAGCAGTGAATGGGGGGAGACCTGGAACTATGGCTACACCTTC; CDR3 protein: CASSEWGETWNYGYTF
clone size: NA; J gene: TRBJ1-3; D gene: NA; V gene: TRBV28; CDR3 DNA: TGTGCCAGCAGTTTCGCGGGGTCTGGGTCTGGAAACACCATATATTTT; CDR3 protein: CASSFAGSGSGNTIYF
clone size: NA; J gene: TRBJ2-2; D gene: NA; V gene: TRBV7-9; CDR3 DNA: TGTGCCAGCAGCTTAGAGGGGCAAACCACCGGGGAGCTGTTTTTT; CDR3 protein: CASSLEGQTTGELFF
clone size: NA; J gene: TRBJ1-4; D gene: NA; V gene: TRBV29-1; CDR3 DNA: TGCAGCGTCGAACTCGGGACGGGAGGGGAAAAACTGTTTTTT; CDR3 protein: CSVELGTGGEKLFF
clone size: once; J gene: TRBJ2-3; D gene: NA; V gene: TRBV6-6; CDR3 DNA: TGTGCCAGCAGTTTAGCGACAGCCAACACAGATACGCAGTATTTT; CDR3 protein: CASSLATANTDTQYF
clone size: NA; J gene: TRBJ1-5; D gene: TRBD1; V gene: TRBV28; CDR3 DNA: TGTGCCAGCAGTGATACAGGGGAGGCGCGAAGCAATCAGCCCCAGCATTTT; CDR3 protein: CASSDTGEARSNQPQHF
clone size: NA; J gene: TRBJ2-1; D gene: NA; V gene: TRBV5-1; CDR3 DNA: TGCGCCAGCAGCTTGGCCGTCAGGCCTAATGAGCAGTTCTTC; CDR3 protein: CASSLAVRPNEQFF
clone size: NA; J gene: TRBJ2-2; D gene: TRBD1; V gene: TRBV7-3; CDR3 DNA: TGTGCCAGCAGCCAGACAGGGGTAGACACCGGGGAGCTGTTTTTT; CDR3 protein: CASSQTGVDTGELFF
clone size: NA; J gene: TRBJ2-7; D gene: TRBD2; V gene: TRBV2; CDR3 DNA: TGTGCCAGCAGTGAAGGGCGGGGGGGCGAGCAGTACTTC; CDR3 protein: CASSEGRGGEQYF
clone size: NA; J gene: TRBJ1-2; D gene: NA; V gene: TRBV4-1; CDR3 DNA: TGCGCCAGCAGCCAAGAAAGCAGGGTCGATGGCTACACCTTC; CDR3 protein: CASSQESRVDGYTF
clone size: NA; J gene: TRBJ1-2; D gene: NA; V gene: TRBV5-1; CDR3 DNA: TGCGCCAGCAGCTCCGCGTCGGGGAACTATGGCTACACCTTC; CDR3 protein: CASSSASGNYGYTF
clone size: NA; J gene: TRBJ1-1; D gene: NA; V gene: TRBV4-3; CDR3 DNA: TGCGCCAGCAGCCAAGACAGGAACACTGAAGCTTTCTTT; CDR3 protein: CASSQDRNTEAFF
clone size: NA; J gene: TRBJ2-7; D gene: NA; V gene: TRBV5-4; CDR3 DNA: TGTGCCAGCAGCTTGCACCGCTCCTACGAGCAGTACTTC; CDR3 protein: CASSLHRSYEQYF
clone size: NA; J gene: TRBJ2-1; D gene: TRBD2; V gene: TRBV7-2; CDR3 DNA: TGTGCCAGCAGCTCAGGACTAGATGGCTACAATGAGCAGTTCTTC; CDR3 protein: CASSSGLDGYNEQFF
clone size: NA; J gene: TRBJ2-7; D gene: NA; V gene: TRBV11-2; CDR3 DNA: TGTGCCAGCAGCTTAGAATCAGGATTAAACTACGAGCAGTACTTC; CDR3 protein: CASSLESGLNYEQYF
clone size: NA; J gene: TRBJ1-1; D gene: NA; V gene: TRBV6-5; CDR3 DNA: TGTGCCAGCAGCCCCCAGACAGCTGCGAACACTGAAGCTTTCTTT; CDR3 protein: CASSPQTAANTEAFF
clone size: NA; J gene: TRBJ1-3; D gene: NA; V gene: TRBV27; CDR3 DNA: TGTGCCAGCAGTCCCGACAGCAACCCTGGAAACACCATATATTTT; CDR3 protein: CASSPDSNPGNTIYF
clone size: NA; J gene: TRBJ2-7; D gene: TRBD2; V gene: TRBV7-9; CDR3 DNA: TGTGCCAGCGGATTGGGGGGGGAGACTAGAGGTGCGTACGAGCAGTACTTC; CDR3 protein: CASGLGGETRGAYEQYF
clone size: NA; J gene: TRBJ1-2; D gene: TRBD1; V gene: TRBV5-1; CDR3 DNA: TGCGCCAGCAGCAGCTCCACAGGGGCTTATGGCTACACCTTC; CDR3 protein: CASSSSTGAYGYTF
clone size: few; J gene: TRBJ2-1; D gene: NA; V gene: TRBV7-9; CDR3 DNA: TGTGCCAGCGCTTACCCCGACGAGGAGTCCCAGCAGTTCTTC; CDR3 protein: CASAYPDEESQQFF
clone size: NA; J gene: TRBJ2-1; D gene: TRBD1; V gene: TRBV9; CDR3 DNA: TGTGCCAGCAGCGTAGAGGTTGGACAGGGCACCTACAATGAGCAGTTCTTC; CDR3 protein: CASSVEVGQGTYNEQFF
clone size: NA; J gene: TRBJ2-2; D gene: TRBD1; V gene: TRBV7-9; CDR3 DNA: TGTGCCAGCAGCTTGCCGGTGGGGCAGGGGGCCGGGGAGCTGTTTTTT; CDR3 protein: CASSLPVGQGAGELFF
clone size: NA; J gene: TRBJ2-3; D gene: TRBD1; V gene: TRBV5-1; CDR3 DNA: TGCGCCAGCAGCAAGGAGCCGGGACAGGGGTTGAGGGATACGCAGTATTTT; CDR3 protein: CASSKEPGQGLRDTQYF
clone size: NA; J gene: TRBJ2-3; D gene: NA; V gene: TRBV7-2; CDR3 DNA: TGTGCCAGCAGCTTAGACCGTAGCACAGATACGCAGTATTTT; CDR3 protein: CASSLDRSTDTQYF
clone size: NA; J gene: TRBJ2-2; D gene: NA; V gene: TRBV21-1; CDR3 DNA: TGTGCCAGCAGCACTTGGGAGCTGTTTTTT; CDR3 protein: CASSTWELFF
clone size: NA; J gene: TRBJ2-1; D gene: NA; V gene: TRBV13; CDR3 DNA: TGTGCCAGCACCCCGCTTATAGGGAATCGGAATGAGCAGTTCTTC; CDR3 protein: CASTPLIGNRNEQFF
clone size: few; J gene: TRBJ1-4; D gene: NA; V gene: TRBV19; CDR3 DNA: TGTGCCAGTAGTATCCCACTTCCGCGAAAACTGTTTTTT; CDR3 protein: CASSIPLPRKLFF
clone size: NA; J gene: TRBJ2-7; D gene: NA; V gene: TRBV7-2; CDR3 DNA: TGTGCCAGCAGCTTCGAGGGGTCCTACGAGCAGTACTTC; CDR3 protein: CASSFEGSYEQYF
clone size: NA; J gene: TRBJ2-7; D gene: NA; V gene: TRBV19; CDR3 DNA: TGTGCCAGTAGTAGGAGGGACGGAAGCTATGAGCAGTACTTC; CDR3 protein: CASSRRDGSYEQYF
clone size: NA; J gene: TRBJ2-5; D gene: TRBD1; V gene: TRBV7-2; CDR3 DNA: TGTGCCAGCAGCCCACGGACAGGGGAAGAGACCCAGTACTTC; CDR3 protein: CASSPRTGEETQYF
clone size: NA; J gene: TRBJ1-1; D gene: NA; V gene: TRBV28; CDR3 DNA: TGTGCCAGCACCGTGGACAGAGTACTTACTGAAGCTTTCTTT; CDR3 protein: CASTVDRVLTEAFF
clone size: NA; J gene: TRBJ2-1; D gene: TRBD2; V gene: TRBV5-5; CDR3 DNA: TGTGCCAGCAGCTTGGAAGCTAGCGGGAGCCCCTACAATGAGCAGTTCTTC; CDR3 protein: CASSLEASGSPYNEQFF
clone size: NA; J gene: TRBJ1-2; D gene: NA; V gene: TRBV10-3; CDR3 DNA: TGTGCCACCAGTAGTGGTAACTATGGCTACACCTTC; CDR3 protein: CATSSGNYGYTF
clone size: NA; J gene: TRBJ2-7; D gene: TRBD1; V gene: TRBV7-2; CDR3 DNA: TGTGCCAGCAGCTCACAAGACAGGGTGGGCTACGAGCAGTACTTC; CDR3 protein: CASSSQDRVGYEQYF
clone size: once; J gene: TRBJ2-1; D gene: NA; V gene: TRBV7-8; CDR3 DNA: TGTGCCAGCAGCTTAAGGGTCCCCACAATCGGCGAGCAGTTCTTC; CDR3 protein: CASSLRVPTIGEQFF